The sequence of this T cell receptor beta chain was determined in a study of blood T cell repertoires in COVID-19. Study information: The cDNA or gDNA used as material had been derived from T cells, B-cell-depleted T cells, or PBMCs.

As processed by the authors: Nucleated cell counts were estimated from reference gene primer amplification. Some clones are missing from TCRdb's copy, which holds only in-frame ones; the method was immunoSEQ multiplex PCR. V and J calls and clone size are as listed in that table; D and trimming were resolved from the DNA. The sample comprises about 110,000 clones, roughly 80% of which are singletons, and 14% rests with the top ten. Between the trimmed V and J ends, which lost 4 bases and 2 bases, there was a span of 6 bases. The length of the CDR3 is 12 residues. The germline CDR1 and CDR2 sequences are PRHDT and FYEKMQ (reference sequence).

The clonotype originates from a woman aged 55-69 years with acute or convalescent COVID-19. The sequenced material came from peripheral blood. The V call is TRBV13, the J call TRBJ2-7; the D is unclear. CDR3 sequence: CASSSLPYEQYF. The DNA for the CDR3 is TGTGCCAGCAGCTCCCTCCCCTACGAGCAGTACTTC.